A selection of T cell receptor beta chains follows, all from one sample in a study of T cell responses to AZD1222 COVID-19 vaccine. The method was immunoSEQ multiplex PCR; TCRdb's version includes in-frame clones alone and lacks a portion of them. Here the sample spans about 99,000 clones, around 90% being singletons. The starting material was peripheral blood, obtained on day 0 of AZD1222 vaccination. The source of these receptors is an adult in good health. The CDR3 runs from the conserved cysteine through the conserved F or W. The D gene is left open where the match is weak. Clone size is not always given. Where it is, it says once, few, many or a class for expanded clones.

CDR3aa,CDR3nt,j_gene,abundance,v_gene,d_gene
CASRPTSGRDTGELFF,TGTGCCAGCAGACCTACTAGCGGGAGGGACACCGGGGAGCTGTTTTTT,TRBJ2-2,-,TRBV14,TRBD2
CASRSGGTGNTIYF,TGTGCCAGCAGATCCGGTGGCACTGGAAACACCATATATTTT,TRBJ1-3,few,TRBV7-8,-
CASSLGGIYGYTF,TGTGCCAGCAGCTTGGGAGGGATCTATGGCTACACCTTC,TRBJ1-2,-,TRBV5-6,-
CASSYGEAFF,TGTGCCAGCAGTTACGGGGAAGCTTTCTTT,TRBJ1-1,-,TRBV6-5,-
CASSSSHYEQYF,TGTGCCAGCAGCTCAAGCCACTACGAGCAGTACTTC,TRBJ2-7,few,TRBV7-2,-
CASSGSRDTYEQYF,TGTGCCAGTAGTGGTAGCAGGGACACCTACGAGCAGTACTTC,TRBJ2-7,-,TRBV19,-
CASSPASGRVPYGYTF,TGTGCCAGCTCACCGGCTAGTGGCAGGGTTCCCTATGGCTACACCTTC,TRBJ1-2,-,TRBV18,-
CASSESSGRAYEQYF,TGCGCCAGCAGTGAGTCGAGCGGGAGGGCCTACGAGCAGTACTTC,TRBJ2-7,few,TRBV10-1,TRBD2
CATSDFLSDTQYF,TGTGCCACCAGTGATTTCCTCTCAGATACGCAGTATTTT,TRBJ2-3,-,TRBV24-1,-
CASSPNREPEQYF,TGTGCCAGCTCACCAAACAGGGAGCCAGAGCAGTACTTC,TRBJ2-7,-,TRBV18,-
CASSTPTTRGSGNTIYF,TGTGCCAGTAGTACACCAACTACCCGGGGGTCCGGAAACACCATATATTTT,TRBJ1-3,-,TRBV19,-
CASGGRSYNEQFF,TGTGCCAGCGGCGGGAGAAGCTACAATGAGCAGTTCTTC,TRBJ2-1,-,TRBV28,TRBD2
CASSYAGYNEKLFF,TGTGCCAGCAGTTACGCCGGATATAATGAAAAACTGTTTTTT,TRBJ1-4,-,TRBV6-5,-
CASHDPTENTEAFF,TGTGCCAGCCATGACCCCACCGAGAACACTGAAGCTTTCTTT,TRBJ1-1,-,TRBV6-6,-
CASSLPSGNYGYTF,TGTGCCAGCAGCTTGCCTTCCGGTAACTATGGCTACACCTTC,TRBJ1-2,-,TRBV5-6,-
CSASSTGTSVLSDTQYF,TGCAGTGCTAGTTCAACTGGGACTAGCGTTTTGTCAGATACGCAGTATTTT,TRBJ2-3,-,TRBV20-1,TRBD2
CASSVPGISETQYF,TGTGCCAGCAGCGTGCCAGGGATATCGGAGACCCAGTACTTC,TRBJ2-5,-,TRBV9,-
CASSYLNQPQHF,TGTGCCAGCAGTTACTTGAATCAGCCCCAGCATTTT,TRBJ1-5,-,TRBV6-6,-
CAWSVLTGGSGNTIYF,TGTGCCTGGAGTGTACTGACAGGGGGATCTGGAAACACCATATATTTT,TRBJ1-3,-,TRBV30,TRBD1
CASSKAGASTGELFF,TGTGCCAGTAGTAAAGCGGGGGCCAGCACCGGGGAGCTGTTTTTT,TRBJ2-2,-,TRBV19,TRBD2